This TCR beta chain was obtained from a study of blood T cells in healthy people across ages. A sample-barcoded 5' primer and a J-beta primer mix were used in a second PCR of about 7 to 12 cycles. There were at least 3 million CDR3-containing paired-end reads obtained from each sample. One entry per CDR3 protein results from TCRdb running MiXCR on the 5' RACE reads. This table has about 1.7 million distinct CDR3 sequences, 28% appearing once. Germline trimming cut 5 bases from V and 8 bases from J; bases unmatched to any gene: 8. This CDR3 spans 13 amino acids. CDR1 and CDR2 (germline): MDHEN, SYDVKM. Whole-study findings and limits: Investigators viewed diversity estimates from one million T cells as underestimates, the study reported.

Of note for this clonotype: Its specificity is not known.

This TCR was recovered from a woman younger than 45 in good health. V gene TRBV28 combines with J gene TRBJ1-2, with 7 bases lining up with TRBD1. The sequenced material came from blood. DNA for the CDR3: TGTGCCAGCAGTCAAACAGGGGCCAAAGGCTACACCTTC. It encodes CASSQTGAKGYTF.